A single sample is the source of the 32 T cell receptor beta chains below, sequenced in a study of control samples from healthy donors and cancer patients. Libraries were prepared by immunoSEQ multiplex PCR; TCRdb keeps only in-frame clonotypes and omits some of them. The sample lists 150,000 to 200,000 clones; about 87% were seen once. The sequenced sample consisted of blood. The source is a man aged 30-40 years in good health.

V is TRBV29-1 and J is TRBJ1-1; tentatively, D is TRBD1 (5 bases). The CDR3 length is 14 residues. Germline V gene data show CDR1 as SQVTM and CDR2 as ANQGSEA. V shed 8 bases and J shed 10 bases, with 26 bases lying between them. The CDR3 here is CSTSPGEAGRSAFF. The CDR3 nucleotides read TGCAGCACATCACCTGGGGAGGCAGGGCGTTCAGCTTTCTTT.

On this clone: One end of the junction does not line up with germline, which may come from a read error. V gene TRBV5-6 combines with J gene TRBJ1-1; no clear D gene. Germline lookup yields CDR1 SGHDT and CDR2 YYEEEE. This CDR3 has 12 residues. The CDR3 spells CASSLAPLGPLF. CDR3 DNA sequence: TGTGCCAGCAGCTTGGCCCCCCTTGGCCCGCTCTTT.

This rearrangement joins TRBV6-5 to TRBJ1-4, with a weak D call TRBD1 (6 bases). Germline values: CDR1 MNHEY, CDR2 SVGAGI. The length of the CDR3 is 15 residues. The ends were cut back, 4 bases at V and 8 bases at J, with 17 bases in the middle. CDR3: CASSSKGGRNEKLFF. CDR3 nucleotides: TGTGCCAGCAGTTCCAAGGGGGGGAGGAACGAAAAACTGTTTTTT.

The chain employs TRBV12-3 or TRBV12-4 and TRBJ1-3, with no clear D. V was shortened by 11 bases and J by 9 bases, with 17 bases between the two germline ends. This CDR3 is built from 12 residues. CDR3 amino acids: CADRAQSSTIYF. CDR3 nucleotides: TGTGCCGACCGGGCCCAGTCGAGCACCATATATTTT.

This sequence joins TRBV28 and TRBJ2-7, with D tentatively TRBD1 (7 bases). Germline V gene lookup returns CDR1 MDHEN and CDR2 SYDVKM. This CDR3 is built from 18 residues. The germline V and J ends were trimmed by 5 bases and 1 base, with 24 bases remaining between them. The CDR3, as DNA: TGTGCCAGCAGTCTAGGCCCCCCGGCAGGGGGGTTTTCCTACGAGCAGTACTTC. Its protein product is CASSLGPPAGGFSYEQYF.

This clone was picked up one time. The chain couples TRBV11-1 to TRBJ2-1; D is perhaps TRBD2 (6 bases). V was clipped by 3 bases and J by 4 bases, with 10 bases between them. Germline V gene data show CDR1 as SGHAT and CDR2 as FQDESV (reference sequence). The CDR3 is made up of 14 amino acids. The CDR3 protein is CASSLGTSYNEQFF. For the CDR3, the DNA is TGTGCCAGCAGCTTGGGGACTTCTTACAATGAGCAGTTCTTC.

This clone has a single count. The rearrangement joins TRBV12-3 or TRBV12-4 to TRBJ1-5, with D unresolved. The CDR3 extends over 13 amino acids. The V end was cut by 6 bases, the J end by 7 bases, with 13 bases between. The CDR3 coding sequence is TGTGCCAGCAGCCTGGGCAGACTACAGCCCCAGCATTTT. Encoded protein: CASSLGRLQPQHF.

V is TRBV28 and J is TRBJ1-6; D call uncertain. CDR1 MDHEN and CDR2 SYDVKM come from the germline V gene. CDR3 size: 12 residues. V was cut by 8 bases and J by 9 bases, with 11 bases left in between. The DNA for the CDR3 is TGTGCCAGCTGGACGCTGGGTTCACCCCTCCACTTT. Encoded protein: CASWTLGSPLHF.

This clone is a singleton in its sample. The chain combines TRBV3-1 (or the pseudogene TRBV3-2) with TRBJ1-5; D gene uncertain. Trimming removed 0 bases at V and 6 bases at J, with 6 bases between. This CDR3 contains 13 residues. Per the germline V gene, CDR1 is LGHDT and CDR2 is YNNKEL (reference sequence). Here the CDR3 DNA reads TGTGCCAGCAGCCAAGATCCGAGTCAGCCCCAGCATTTT. It encodes CASSQDPSQPQHF.

V is TRBV28 and J is TRBJ2-7, with D possibly matching TRBD2 (5 bases). The CDR3 loop spans 13 amino acids. In germline, CDR1 is MDHEN, CDR2 SYDVKM. The V end was cut by 11 bases, the J end by 3 bases, with 17 bases between. The CDR3 region has the DNA TGTGCCCTATTCCGGGGTATTTACTACGAGCAGTACTTC. Amino acid sequence: CALFRGIYYEQYF.

This chain joins TRBV28 and TRBJ1-2; no clear D. The CDR3 is 12 amino acids. CDR1 and CDR2 from the germline V gene are MDHEN and SYDVKM. The V end was cut by 5 bases, the J end by 0 bases, with 4 bases between. CDR3: CASSSTNYGYTF. The CDR3 region has the DNA TGTGCCAGCAGTAGTACTAACTATGGCTACACCTTC.

The rearrangement uses TRBV15 and TRBJ2-7, with 9 bases lining up with TRBD1. Germline V gives CDR1 LNHNV, CDR2 YYDKDF (reference sequence). The CDR3 spans 14 residues. With V trimmed by 7 bases and J by 6 bases, 10 bases remained unmatched. CDR3 DNA: TGTGCCACCACCACCGGGACAGGGAAAAGCGAGCAGTACTTC. Translated, it gives CATTTGTGKSEQYF.

J is TRBJ2-4 and V is TRBV7-2; no clear D gene. V was clipped by 1 base and J by 1 base, with 8 bases between them. This CDR3 region has 15 residues. Germline-derived CDR1 and CDR2 are SGHTA and FQGNSA. The chain's CDR3 is CASSLDWVAKNIQYF. The DNA of the CDR3 is TGTGCCAGCAGCTTAGATTGGGTGGCCAAAAACATTCAGTACTTC.

The rearrangement links TRBV29-1 to TRBJ1-2, with D unclear. This CDR3 comprises 13 residues. Germline V CDR1 and CDR2: SQVTM, ANQGSEA. With 5 bases removed from V and 8 bases from J, the gap between germline ends came to 18 bases. The DNA for the CDR3 is TGCAGCGTTCAATGGGTGGGCTTGGGAGGCTACACCTTC. Amino acid sequence: CSVQWVGLGGYTF.

V usage is TRBV28 and J usage is TRBJ2-7, with D maybe TRBD2 (5 bases). CDR1 is MDHEN, CDR2 SYDVKM, per germline. This CDR3 is built from 15 residues. V gave up 5 bases and J gave up 2 bases, with 16 bases separating them. CDR3: CASSAPGSGAYEQYF. CDR3 coding DNA: TGTGCCAGCAGTGCGCCGGGGTCTGGGGCCTACGAGCAGTACTTC.

The chain carries TRBV10-3 and TRBJ1-4; D gene ambiguous. This CDR3 is 15 amino acids long. The V gene's germline CDR1 is ENHRY and CDR2 SYGVKD. Deletions cut 6 bases from V and 5 bases from J, with 16 bases between. The CDR3 spells CAISEMLGMNEKLFF. In DNA, the CDR3 is TGTGCCATCAGCGAGATGTTAGGGATGAATGAAAAACTGTTTTTT.

The rearrangement uses TRBV13 and TRBJ2-7, with D perhaps matching TRBD2 (6 bases). Germline assignment: CDR1 PRHDT and CDR2 FYEKMQ (reference sequence). The CDR3 has 14 amino acids. Trimming removed 4 bases from V and 2 bases from J, with 12 bases in between. DNA for the CDR3: TGTGCCAGCAGCTCTGGAGGGCTAACCTACGAGCAGTACTTC. Protein: CASSSGGLTYEQYF.

This clone came up once. The chain couples TRBV5-6 to TRBJ2-7; 7 nucleotides agree with TRBD1. Germline V CDR1 and CDR2: SGHDT, YYEEEE. With 3 bases clipped from V and 6 bases from J, the junction kept 6 bases outside the gene matches. CDR3 length equals 13 residues. CDR3: CASSSLDRSEQYF. The DNA of the CDR3 is TGTGCCAGCAGCTCTCTGGACAGGAGCGAGCAGTACTTC.

This CDR3 is CASSEGGIPYEQYF. Written as DNA, the CDR3 is TGTGCCAGCAGTGAAGGAGGTATCCCCTACGAGCAGTACTTC. The rearrangement uses TRBV6-1 and TRBJ2-7; no clear D. CDR1 and CDR2 from the germline V gene are MNHNS and SASEGT. The CDR3 consists of 14 residues. Trimming took 1 base from V and 2 from J, leaving 9 bases between them.

The chain carries TRBV5-5 and TRBJ1-2; no definite D call. CDR3 length equals 14 residues. CDR1 is SGHKS, CDR2 YYEKEE, per germline (reference sequence). V lost 2 bases to trimming and J lost 4 bases, with 12 bases between them. The CDR3 DNA reads TGTGCCAGCAGCTTAGGTAGAGGGTCCTATGGCTACACCTTC. It codes for CASSLGRGSYGYTF. Looking up the rest from reference TRBV5-5 and TRBJ1-2 gives the full variable domain: DAGVTQSPTHLIKTRGQQVTLRCSPISGHKSVSWYQQVLGQGPQFIFQYYEKEERGRGNFPDRFSARQFPNYSSELNVNALLLGDSALYLCASSLGRGSYGYTFGSGTRLTVV.

CDR3 region: CASSEVGSSGNTIYF. Written as DNA, the CDR3 is TGTGCCAGCAGTGAAGTTGGCTCCTCTGGAAACACCATATATTTT. J is TRBJ1-3 and V is TRBV6-1; the D is unclear. V was cut by 1 base and J by 0 bases, with 7 bases left in between. CDR1 is MNHNS, CDR2 SASEGT, per germline. This CDR3 region has 15 residues.

A note on this clone: Other DNA sequences from this sample encode an identical CDR3 as well. The J gene is TRBJ1-1, the V gene TRBV29-1; tentative D call: TRBD1 (5 bases). The ends were cut back, 4 bases at V and 6 bases at J, with 12 bases in the middle. The CDR3 is 12 amino acids. CDR1 is SQVTM and CDR2 is ANQGSEA in the germline V gene. As DNA, the CDR3 is TGCAGCGTTGTCGGGCAGGGCGCTGAAGCTTTCTTT. This gives the protein CSVVGQGAEAFF. Together with reference TRBV29-1 and TRBJ1-1, the CDR3 gives the full variable domain: SAVISQKPSRDICQRGTSLTIQCQVDSQVTMMFWYRQQPGQSLTLIATANQGSEATYESGFVIDKFPISRPNLTFSTLTVSNMSPEDSSIYLCSVVGQGAEAFFGQGTRLTVV.

This clone was detected a few times. This chain joins TRBV19 and TRBJ2-1; D is ambiguous. From germline, CDR1 is LNHDA and CDR2 SQIVND (reference sequence). Trimming shortened V by 4 bases and J by 3 bases, and 13 bases separated the two germline ends. This CDR3 has 15 amino acids. This chain's CDR3 is CASSTSSFFYNEQFF. In nucleotides, the CDR3 is TGTGCCAGTAGTACTTCAAGCTTCTTCTACAATGAGCAGTTCTTC.

This rearrangement joins TRBV20-1 to TRBJ1-5, with D uncertain. Germline CDR1 DFQATT, CDR2 SNEGSKA (reference sequence). This CDR3 has 10 residues. Trimming cost V 6 bases and J 7 bases, with 7 bases left between them. CDR3 sequence (DNA): TGCAGTGCCGGTGAGCAGCCCCAGCATTTT. Its translation: CSAGEQPQHF.

This rearrangement joins TRBV2 to TRBJ1-3, with D perhaps TRBD1 (5 bases). CDR1 and CDR2 from the germline V gene are SNHLY and FYNNEI. This CDR3 has 11 amino acids. Trimming shortened V by 7 bases and J by 4 bases, and 5 bases separated the two germline ends. CDR3 sequence (DNA): TGTGCCAGCAACAGGGGAAACACCATATATTTT. It translates to CASNRGNTIYF.

V is TRBV5-4 and J is TRBJ2-2, with 8 bases aligning to TRBD1. J gave up 4 bases and V 2 bases, and 13 bases lay outside the gene matches. This CDR3 has 18 residues. Per the germline V gene, CDR1 is SGHNT and CDR2 is YYREEE (reference sequence). The CDR3 DNA reads as TGTGCCAGCAGCTTAAATTTTGGGCAGGGGGCTTCCACCGGGGAGCTGTTTTTT. Encoded protein: CASSLNFGQGASTGELFF.

The CDR3 region is CASSPSGTGGNEQFF. The CDR3 DNA reads as TGTGCCAGCAGCCCGTCCGGGACAGGGGGCAATGAGCAGTTCTTC. The V call is TRBV7-9, the J call TRBJ2-1; 11 nucleotides line up with TRBD1. Germline V gene data show CDR1 as SEHNR and CDR2 as FQNEAQ (reference sequence). V lost 5 bases and J lost 6; bases outside the gene matches: 6. The CDR3 contains 15 residues.

The chain combines TRBV2 with TRBJ1-5, with TRBD1 identical over 7 bases. J lost 1 base, V lost 3 bases, and 6 bases had no gene match. CDR3 length equals 16 residues. Germline CDR1 is SNHLY and CDR2 is FYNNEI. The CDR3 DNA reads TGTGCCAGCAGTGAGCAGTGGGGACAGAGCAATCAGCCCCAGCATTTT. It specifies CASSEQWGQSNQPQHF.

The chain recombines TRBV11-2 with TRBJ2-3; the D call may be TRBD1 or TRBD2 (5 bases each). The CDR3 covers 13 residues. V lost 5 bases and J 2 bases, leaving 8 bases between the germline ends. CDR1 and CDR2 from the germline V gene are SGHAT and FQNNGV. The DNA of the CDR3 is TGTGCCAGCAGCGGGACCTTCACAGATACGCAGTATTTT. Translating gives CASSGTFTDTQYF.

CDR3: CATSDSRVTDTQYF. The CDR3 coding sequence is TGTGCCACCAGTGATTCGCGGGTCACAGATACGCAGTATTTT. This chain links TRBV24-1 with TRBJ2-3, with D tentatively TRBD2 (5 bases). The CDR3 totals 14 residues. Deletions cut 2 bases from V and 2 bases from J, with 7 bases between. The germline V gene encodes CDR1 KGHDR and CDR2 SFDVKD.

For this clone: One junction end does not reproduce the germline sequence, and a read error may be involved. V gene TRBV7-7 combines with J gene TRBJ2-1; 12 nucleotides match TRBD2. The CDR3 covers 14 residues. Germline V gene sequence: CDR1 SSHAT, CDR2 FNYEAQ (reference sequence). The CDR3 loop reads CASSLAGGGNEQFF. In nucleotides, the CDR3 is TGTGCCAGCAGCCTAGCGGGAGGGGGGAATGAGCAGTTCTTC.

A note on this clone: The identical CDR3 is also encoded by other nucleotide sequences in the sample. The chain recombines TRBV3-1 (or the pseudogene TRBV3-2) with TRBJ2-7; D call uncertain. V was shortened by 2 bases and J by 3 bases, with 5 bases between the two germline ends. CDR1 LGHDT and CDR2 YNNKEL come from the germline V gene (reference sequence). CDR3 size: 12 residues. The CDR3 region is CASSQTDYEQYF. CDR3 nucleotide sequence: TGTGCCAGCAGCCAAACTGACTACGAGCAGTACTTC.